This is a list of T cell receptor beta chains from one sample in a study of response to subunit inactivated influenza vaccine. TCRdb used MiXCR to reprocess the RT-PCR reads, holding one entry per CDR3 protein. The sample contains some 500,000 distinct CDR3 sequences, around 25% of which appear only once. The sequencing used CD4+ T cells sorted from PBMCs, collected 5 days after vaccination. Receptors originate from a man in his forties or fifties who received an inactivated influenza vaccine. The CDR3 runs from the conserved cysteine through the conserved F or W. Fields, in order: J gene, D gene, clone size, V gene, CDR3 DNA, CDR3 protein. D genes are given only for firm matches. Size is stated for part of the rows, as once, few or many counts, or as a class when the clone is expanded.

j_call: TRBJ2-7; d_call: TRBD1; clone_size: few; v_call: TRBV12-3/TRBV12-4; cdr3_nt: TGTGCCAGCAGTGACAGGGGCCTTCTCTACTTC; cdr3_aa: CASSDRGLLYF
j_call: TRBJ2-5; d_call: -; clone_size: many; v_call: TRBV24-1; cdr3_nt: TGTGCCACCAGTGATTCCCCGGAGACCCAGTACTTC; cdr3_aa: CATSDSPETQYF
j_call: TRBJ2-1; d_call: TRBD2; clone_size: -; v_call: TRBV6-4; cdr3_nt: TGTGCCAGCAGTCAACAACTAGCGGGTTACAATGAGCAGTTCTTC; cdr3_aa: CASSQQLAGYNEQFF
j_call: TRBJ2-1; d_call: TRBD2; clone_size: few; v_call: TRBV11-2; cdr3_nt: TGTGCCAGCAGCTTGGGACTAGCGGGATGGGGCTCCTACAATGAGCAGTTCTTC; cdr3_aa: CASSLGLAGWGSYNEQFF
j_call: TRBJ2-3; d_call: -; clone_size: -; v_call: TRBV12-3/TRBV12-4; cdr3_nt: TGTGCCAGCAGGTCCTCCAGCACAGATACGCAGTATTTT; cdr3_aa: CASRSSSTDTQYF
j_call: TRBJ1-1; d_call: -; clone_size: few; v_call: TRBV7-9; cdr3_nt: TGTGCCAGCAGCTTGGCCGGGAAGAACACTGAAGCTTTCTTT; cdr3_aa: CASSLAGKNTEAFF
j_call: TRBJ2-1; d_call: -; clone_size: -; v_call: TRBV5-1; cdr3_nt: TGCGCCAGCAGCTTGGTGGCTAGGAGCTCCTACAATGAGCAGTTCTTC; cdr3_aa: CASSLVARSSYNEQFF
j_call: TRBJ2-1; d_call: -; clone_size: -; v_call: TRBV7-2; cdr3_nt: TGTGCCAGCAGCCTCTTTGGTGAGCAGTTCTTC; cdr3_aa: CASSLFGEQFF
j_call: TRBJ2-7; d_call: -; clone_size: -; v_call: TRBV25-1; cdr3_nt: TGTGCCAGCAGTGAAGCAGCCGTGGGGGGTTACGAGCAGTACTTC; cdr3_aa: CASSEAAVGGYEQYF
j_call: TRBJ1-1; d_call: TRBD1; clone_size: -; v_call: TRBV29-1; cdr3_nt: TGCAGCGTTTCCGACAGGGGGATGAACACTGAAGCTTTCTTT; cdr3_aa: CSVSDRGMNTEAFF
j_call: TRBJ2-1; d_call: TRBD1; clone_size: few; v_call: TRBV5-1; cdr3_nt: TGCGCCAGCAGCTACCCGACAGGGACCTACAATGAGCAGTTCTTC; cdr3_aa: CASSYPTGTYNEQFF
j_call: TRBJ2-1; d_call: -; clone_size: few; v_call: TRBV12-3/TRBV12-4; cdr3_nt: TGTGCCAGCAGTTTATACGTACTGCAGGGGCTCAATGAGCAGTTCTTC; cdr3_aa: CASSLYVLQGLNEQFF
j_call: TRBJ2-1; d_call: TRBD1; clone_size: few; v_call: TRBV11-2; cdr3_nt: TGTGCCAGCAGCTTGAACCGGGACAGCACCTACAATGAGCAGTTCTTC; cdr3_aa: CASSLNRDSTYNEQFF
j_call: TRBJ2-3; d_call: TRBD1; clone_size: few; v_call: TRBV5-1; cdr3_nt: TGCGCCAGCAGCCCGGAGACAGGGCCCACAGATACGCAGTATTTT; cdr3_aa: CASSPETGPTDTQYF
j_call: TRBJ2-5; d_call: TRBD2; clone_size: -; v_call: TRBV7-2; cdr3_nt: TGTGCCAGCAGCTACGGGACTAGCGGGGGACAAGAGACCCAGTACTTC; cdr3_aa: CASSYGTSGGQETQYF
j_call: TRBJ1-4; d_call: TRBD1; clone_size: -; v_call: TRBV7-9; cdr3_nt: TGTGCCAGCAGCCCACAGGGGGCAAGAGGTGAAAAACTGTTTTTT; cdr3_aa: CASSPQGARGEKLFF
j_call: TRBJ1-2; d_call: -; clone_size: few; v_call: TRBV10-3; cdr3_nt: TGTGCCATCAGTGAGTCGACACGGGTGCACTTC; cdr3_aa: CAISESTRVHF
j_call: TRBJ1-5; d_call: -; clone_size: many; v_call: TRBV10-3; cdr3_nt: TGTGCCATCAGCGAATACAGTGACAATCAGCCCCAGCATTTT; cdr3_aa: CAISEYSDNQPQHF
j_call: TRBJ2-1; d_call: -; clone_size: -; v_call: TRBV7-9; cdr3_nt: TGTGCCAGCAGCTTAGGCGGGGACGGGATGAATGAGCAGTTCTTC; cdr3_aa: CASSLGGDGMNEQFF
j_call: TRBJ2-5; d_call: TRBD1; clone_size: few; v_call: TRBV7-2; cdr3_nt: TGTGCCAGCAGCCAAAGTCCCACAGGGGGCTGGGAGACCCAGTACTTC; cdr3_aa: CASSQSPTGGWETQYF
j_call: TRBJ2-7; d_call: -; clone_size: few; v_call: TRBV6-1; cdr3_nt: TGTGCCAGCGAAGGACAATCCTACGAGCAGTACTTC; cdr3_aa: CASEGQSYEQYF
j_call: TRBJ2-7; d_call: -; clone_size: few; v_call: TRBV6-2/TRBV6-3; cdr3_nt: TGTGCCAGCGCAGTATCCCCAGGGGAGACCTACGAGCAGTACTTC; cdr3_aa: CASAVSPGETYEQYF
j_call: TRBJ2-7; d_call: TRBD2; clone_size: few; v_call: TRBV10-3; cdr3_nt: TGTGCCATCAGTGAAGTTAGCGGGAGTACTGCGCAGTACTTC; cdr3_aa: CAISEVSGSTAQYF
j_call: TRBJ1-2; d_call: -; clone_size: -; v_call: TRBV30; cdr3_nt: TGTGCCTGGAGTTGGCAGTACTCTAACTATGGCTACACCTTC; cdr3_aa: CAWSWQYSNYGYTF
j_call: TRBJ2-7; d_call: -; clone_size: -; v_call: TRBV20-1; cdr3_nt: TGCAGTGCTACTGACGAGCCCTACGAGCAGTACTTC; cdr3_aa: CSATDEPYEQYF
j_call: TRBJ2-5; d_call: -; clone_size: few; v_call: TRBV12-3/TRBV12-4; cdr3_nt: TGTGCCTCGGTGGTGGGGGGGCCGCGGTCCTATGAGACCCAGTACTTC; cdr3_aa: CASVVGGPRSYETQYF
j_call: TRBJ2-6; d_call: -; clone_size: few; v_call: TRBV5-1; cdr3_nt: TGCGCCAGCAGCCCCCGACAGAGCTCTGGGGCCAACGTCCTGACTTTC; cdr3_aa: CASSPRQSSGANVLTF
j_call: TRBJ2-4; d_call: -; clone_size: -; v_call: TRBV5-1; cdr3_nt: TGCGCCAGCAGCCAGGGGGGGATTGGATCGAACATTCAGTACTTC; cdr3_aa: CASSQGGIGSNIQYF
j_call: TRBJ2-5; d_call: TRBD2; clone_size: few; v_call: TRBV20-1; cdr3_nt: TGCAGTGCTAGAGGAGCGGGAGGGAATTTACAAGAGACCCAGTACTTC; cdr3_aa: CSARGAGGNLQETQYF
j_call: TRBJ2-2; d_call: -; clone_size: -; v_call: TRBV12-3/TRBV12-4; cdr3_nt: TGTGCCAGCAGTTCGGCTAGCGACACCGGGGAGCTGTTTTTT; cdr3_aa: CASSSASDTGELFF
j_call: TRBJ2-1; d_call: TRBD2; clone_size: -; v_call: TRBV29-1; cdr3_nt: TGCAGCGTTGGGGGGGGGAGTGAGCAGTTCTTC; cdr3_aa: CSVGGGSEQFF
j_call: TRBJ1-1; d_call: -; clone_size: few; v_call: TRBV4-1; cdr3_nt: TGCGCCAGCACCCAGTCGGGGTACACTGAAGCTTTCTTT; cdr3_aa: CASTQSGYTEAFF
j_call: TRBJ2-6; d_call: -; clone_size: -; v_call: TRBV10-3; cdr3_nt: TGTGCCATCAGTGAGTCCAAGGTTGTGACCAACGTCCTGACTTTC; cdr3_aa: CAISESKVVTNVLTF
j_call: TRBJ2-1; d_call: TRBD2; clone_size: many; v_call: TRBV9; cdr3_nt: TGTGCCAGCAGCGTAGAACTAGCGGGGGGGTTCTACAATGAGCAGTTCTTC; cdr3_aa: CASSVELAGGFYNEQFF
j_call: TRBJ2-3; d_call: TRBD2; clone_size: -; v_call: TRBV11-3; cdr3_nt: TGTGCCAGCAGCTTCCCAGCGGGAGGGCCTACAGATACGCAGTATTTT; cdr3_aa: CASSFPAGGPTDTQYF
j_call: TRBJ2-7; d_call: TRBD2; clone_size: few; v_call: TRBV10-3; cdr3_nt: TGTGCCACCAAAGCGGGAGGGTCGGACTACGAGCAGTACTTC; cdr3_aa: CATKAGGSDYEQYF
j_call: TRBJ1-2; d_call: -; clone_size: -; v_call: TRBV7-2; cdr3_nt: TGTGCCAGCAGCCCCTGGAGCTATGGCTACACCTTC; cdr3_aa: CASSPWSYGYTF
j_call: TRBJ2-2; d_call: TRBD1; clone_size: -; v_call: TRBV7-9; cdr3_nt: TGTGCCAGCAGCTCATTTCGGGACAGGGGTACCGGGGAGCTGTTTTTT; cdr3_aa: CASSSFRDRGTGELFF
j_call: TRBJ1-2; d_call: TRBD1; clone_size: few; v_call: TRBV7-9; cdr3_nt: TGTGCCAGCACCCCGACCGGGACAGCCTATGGCTACACCTTC; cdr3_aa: CASTPTGTAYGYTF
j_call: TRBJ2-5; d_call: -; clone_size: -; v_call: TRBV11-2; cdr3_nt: TGTGCCAGCAGCTTAGCCCCGGGGAGTAGGGAGACCCAGTACTTC; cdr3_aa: CASSLAPGSRETQYF
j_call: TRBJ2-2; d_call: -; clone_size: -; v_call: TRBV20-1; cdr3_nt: TGCAGTGCCCATTCTCGAGGGAGGAACACCGGGGAGCTGTTTTTT; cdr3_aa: CSAHSRGRNTGELFF
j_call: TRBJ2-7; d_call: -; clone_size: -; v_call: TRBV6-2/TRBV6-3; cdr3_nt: TGTGCCAGCAGTTACTCCGGACCGTACGAGCAGTACTTC; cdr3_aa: CASSYSGPYEQYF
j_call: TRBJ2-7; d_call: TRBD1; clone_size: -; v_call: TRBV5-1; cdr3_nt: TGCGCCAGCAGCCCGGACAGGGGGTTCCCCTACGAGCAGTACTTC; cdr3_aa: CASSPDRGFPYEQYF
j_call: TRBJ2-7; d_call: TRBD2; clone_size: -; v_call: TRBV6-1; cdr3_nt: TGTGCCAGCAGTCCGGGACTACAAATCTACGAGCAGTACTTC; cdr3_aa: CASSPGLQIYEQYF
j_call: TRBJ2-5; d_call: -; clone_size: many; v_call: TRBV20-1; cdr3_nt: TGCAGTGCTCGCAAGACCTCGCAGACCCAGTACTTC; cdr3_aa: CSARKTSQTQYF
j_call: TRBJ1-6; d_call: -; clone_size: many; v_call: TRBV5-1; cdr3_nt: TGCGCCAGCAGCTTGGGGACAGATTCACCCCTCCACTTT; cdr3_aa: CASSLGTDSPLHF